Here is one TCR beta chain with its context. Its antigen is unidentified. The data were taken from a study of T cell responses to AZD1222 COVID-19 vaccine. Some clones are missing from TCRdb's copy, which holds only in-frame ones; the method was immunoSEQ multiplex PCR. In the table there are 100,000 or so clones, about four fifths of which are singletons. Whole-study results and caveats: Reportedly, nearly half the spike-specific TCRs target unmutated variant regions. Spike-specific TCR breadth and depth both grew after two AZD1222 doses. There were vaccine-associated CD4 TCRs across spike, dominant at 160-218 and 743-854. Females outnumbered males among donors, who were mostly white British; clonal diversity was possibly underestimated.

Germline-derived CDR1 and CDR2 are LNHDA and SQIVND (reference sequence). V was trimmed by 3 bases and J by 5 bases, leaving 10 bases between them. CDR3 length: 13 residues. This material consisted of peripheral blood, taken on day 0 of AZD1222 vaccination. The rearrangement uses TRBV19 and TRBJ1-2; maybe TRBD1 (6 bases). This TCR came from an adult in good health. The CDR3 coding sequence is TGTGCCAGTAGTATGAAGGGGGAATATGGCTACACCTTC. Translating it yields CASSMKGEYGYTF.